This entry lists 6 T cell receptor beta chains sequenced from one sample in a study of stem cell transplantation in POMP-related autoinflammatory disease. Sequencing was performed with immunoSEQ multiplex PCR; in TCRdb, only in-frame clones are kept and a portion is missing. This table holds 68,000 or so clones, around 90% found once. This sample comprised CD4+ T cells from PBMCs, obtained after stem cell transplantation. The receptors originated from a human patient with POMP-related autoinflammation and immune dysregulation (PRAID). Some T cells may be transferred from the graft donor.

This chain links TRBV10-2 with TRBJ2-5; TRBD2 matches 11 bases. The length of the CDR3 is 14 residues. Germline assignment: CDR1 WSHSY and CDR2 SAAADI. Trimming at V came to 6 bases and at J to 7 bases, leaving 7 bases not matched to a gene. CDR3 DNA sequence: TGCGCCAGCAGAAGGGGACTAGCGGTCGGGACCCAGTACTTC. Translation gives CASRRGLAVGTQYF.

The V gene is TRBV13, the J gene TRBJ1-2; 7 nucleotides match TRBD1. With 4 bases clipped from V and 1 base from J, the junction kept 12 bases outside the gene matches. Per the germline V gene, CDR1 is PRHDT and CDR2 is FYEKMQ (reference sequence). The CDR3 consists of 17 residues. The CDR3 sequence is CASSSLPRDSLNYGYTF. CDR3 nucleotide sequence: TGTGCCAGCAGCTCGTTACCACGGGACAGCCTTAACTATGGCTACACCTTC.

This chain uses TRBV19 with TRBJ2-1; weak D call: TRBD2 (7 bases). From germline, CDR1 is LNHDA and CDR2 SQIVND (reference sequence). Trimming took off 0 bases at V and 2 bases at J, with 17 bases between the two ends. The CDR3 length is 18 residues. The CDR3 protein is CASSIDFHRGATYNEQFF. CDR3 nucleotides: TGTGCCAGTAGTATAGACTTCCACCGGGGGGCCACCTACAATGAGCAGTTCTTC.

The gene calls are TRBV2 and TRBJ2-5; a possible D gene is TRBD2 (5 bases). The ends were cut back, 4 bases at V and 1 base at J, with 7 bases in the middle. The CDR3 contains 13 residues. Germline V gene sequence: CDR1 SNHLY, CDR2 FYNNEI. The CDR3 protein is CASSGTFQETQYF. DNA for the CDR3: TGTGCCAGCAGTGGGACTTTCCAAGAGACCCAGTACTTC.

V usage is TRBV6-5 and J usage is TRBJ2-3; a possible D gene is TRBD2 (5 bases). V was cut by 2 bases and J by 5 bases, with 8 bases left in between. The CDR3 sequence is 13 residues long. The germline CDR1 and CDR2 sequences are MNHEY and SVGAGI. The CDR3 is CASSYIAKDTQYF. DNA for the CDR3: TGTGCCAGCAGTTACATAGCGAAAGATACGCAGTATTTT.

This chain uses TRBV5-1 with TRBJ2-7; perhaps TRBD2 as D (5 bases). The germline CDR1 and CDR2 sequences are SGHRS and YFSETQ. Trimming cost V 2 bases and J 2 bases, with 14 bases left between them. The CDR3 is 15 residues long. CDR3 nucleotide sequence: TGCGCCAGCAGCTTAGAGGGCCAAACCCCCTACGAGCAGTACTTC. Residues: CASSLEGQTPYEQYF.